This T cell receptor (beta chain) was recovered during a study of neurological immune-mediated disorders. Study outcomes and limitations: The study found no CDR3 amino acid sequences shared by expanded clones across subjects, suggesting private repertoires in all groups.

Sequencing runs each generated in excess of 160 million TCR-beta sequences derived from 15-18 subjects. One entry per CDR3 protein, called by TCRdb with MiXCR from the 5' RACE reads. The data show about 22,000 distinct CDR3 sequences, with approximately 5.9% seen just once and less than 55% held by the top ten. This clonotype showed up many times. Antigen specificity is unknown. Healthy controls comprised blood bank volunteers in Maryland, USA. For sorted libraries, the input was about 960,000 CD4+ or CD8+ T cells. The CDR3 extends over 14 amino acids. The J segment lost 4 bases and the V segment lost 7 bases, leaving 9 bases of the junction unmatched. The germline V gene encodes CDR1 DFQATT and CDR2 SNEGSKA (reference sequence).

The clonotype originates from a man between 18 and 29 years old in good health. The chain links TRBV20-1 to TRBJ1-5; 8 positions match TRBD1. The sequenced material came from CD8+ T cells from blood. CDR3 nucleotide sequence: TGCAGTGTCAGGGGAGGACAGGGAAATCAGCCCCAGCATTTT. It yields the protein CSVRGGQGNQPQHF.